This T cell receptor beta chain was recorded in a study of T cells in Graves' hyperthyroidism and ophthalmopathy. This CDR3 has 13 residues. Germline CDR1 DFQATT, CDR2 SNEGSKA (reference sequence). The ends were cut back, 4 bases at V and 3 bases at J, with 12 bases in the middle. What was amplified from RNA transcripts were TCR beta CDR3 regions. The HTBI primer set drove a first-round RT-PCR of the TCR CDR3. TCRdb independently ran MiXCR on the multiplex PCR reads; one entry per CDR3 protein. This sample has 550,000 to 650,000 distinct CDR3 sequences, with approximately 13% found just once. The hyperthyroidism patients had all been newly diagnosed, and their disease duration was under 2 months. Their ages ranged from 18 to 65 years. It was uncontrolled infection, other autoimmune disease, pregnancy or lactation that excluded patients. Thyroid ultrasound and orbital computed tomography, with clinical symptoms and serum thyroxine and TRAb, informed diagnoses.

The receptor comes from a woman in her twenties or thirties with Graves' hyperthyroidism that later progressed to Graves' ophthalmopathy. The gene calls are TRBV20-1 and TRBJ1-2; D possibly corresponds to TRBD1 (6 bases). Sequencing was performed on blood. The DNA of the CDR3 is TGCAGTGCTATAGCAGGGGTAGACTATGGCTACACCTTC. Translating gives CSAIAGVDYGYTF.